The rows below give T cell receptor beta chains drawn from one sample of a study of T-cell reconstitution after alpha-beta-depleted transplantation in children. TCRdb fed the PCR reads into MiXCR, producing one record per CDR3 protein. The profile shows 200,000 or so distinct CDR3 sequences, about 6% of them singletons. Material: PBMCs, obtained before TCRalphabeta/CD19-depleted stem cell transplant. All receptors derive from a girl under three years old with combined immunodeficiency, due to receive a stem cell transplant. CDR3s include the opening cysteine and the closing phenylalanine or tryptophan. Fields, in order: CDR3 protein, clone size, V gene, J gene. Rows give clone size only sometimes, using once, few, many, or a class for an expanded clone.

cdr3_aa: CASSLNGGAQDTQYF; clone_size: few; v_call: TRBV7-6; j_call: TRBJ2-3
cdr3_aa: CASSPGDRWEFSYEQYF; clone_size: -; v_call: TRBV18; j_call: TRBJ2-7
cdr3_aa: CASSLANTDTQYF; clone_size: many; v_call: TRBV7-3; j_call: TRBJ2-3
cdr3_aa: CSVGDNGSGANVLTF; clone_size: many; v_call: TRBV29-1; j_call: TRBJ2-6
cdr3_aa: CSVDGLAGAPLITDTQYF; clone_size: many; v_call: TRBV29-1; j_call: TRBJ2-3
cdr3_aa: CASSQEPEEADTQYF; clone_size: many; v_call: TRBV4-3; j_call: TRBJ2-3
cdr3_aa: CASSSGTSGSVVGEQYF; clone_size: few; v_call: TRBV5-4; j_call: TRBJ2-7
cdr3_aa: CASSEGTGAYEQYF; clone_size: many; v_call: TRBV9; j_call: TRBJ2-7
cdr3_aa: CASSPQWDFGNEQFF; clone_size: many; v_call: TRBV7-8; j_call: TRBJ2-1
cdr3_aa: CASSQDGGSGGGYEQYF; clone_size: few; v_call: TRBV4-1; j_call: TRBJ2-7
cdr3_aa: CSVVYGSTEAFF; clone_size: many; v_call: TRBV29-1; j_call: TRBJ1-1
cdr3_aa: CASQRAETQYF; clone_size: -; v_call: TRBV25-1; j_call: TRBJ2-5
cdr3_aa: CSAREVRLAEYEQYF; clone_size: many; v_call: TRBV20-1; j_call: TRBJ2-7
cdr3_aa: CASSLGLAGGNEQFF; clone_size: many; v_call: TRBV7-7; j_call: TRBJ2-1
cdr3_aa: CASSKAGQETDTQYF; clone_size: many; v_call: TRBV21-1; j_call: TRBJ2-3
cdr3_aa: CASSQQPGQGAPLTGELFF; clone_size: few; v_call: TRBV3-1; j_call: TRBJ2-2
cdr3_aa: CSARETGHTEAFF; clone_size: many; v_call: TRBV20-1; j_call: TRBJ1-1
cdr3_aa: CASLKGAGTDTQYF; clone_size: many; v_call: TRBV5-1; j_call: TRBJ2-3
cdr3_aa: CATSRDLGMEQFF; clone_size: many; v_call: TRBV15; j_call: TRBJ2-1
cdr3_aa: CASRTGEDGYTF; clone_size: few; v_call: TRBV6-6; j_call: TRBJ1-2
cdr3_aa: CASSLDRGSNYGYTF; clone_size: many; v_call: TRBV9; j_call: TRBJ1-2
cdr3_aa: CASSSGTSGSGGEQFF; clone_size: many; v_call: TRBV7-3; j_call: TRBJ2-1
cdr3_aa: CSVVRQGMHEQYF; clone_size: many; v_call: TRBV29-1; j_call: TRBJ2-7
cdr3_aa: CSVNRWPQHF; clone_size: -; v_call: TRBV29-1; j_call: TRBJ1-5
cdr3_aa: CSVAPGTRTGELFF; clone_size: many; v_call: TRBV29-1; j_call: TRBJ2-2